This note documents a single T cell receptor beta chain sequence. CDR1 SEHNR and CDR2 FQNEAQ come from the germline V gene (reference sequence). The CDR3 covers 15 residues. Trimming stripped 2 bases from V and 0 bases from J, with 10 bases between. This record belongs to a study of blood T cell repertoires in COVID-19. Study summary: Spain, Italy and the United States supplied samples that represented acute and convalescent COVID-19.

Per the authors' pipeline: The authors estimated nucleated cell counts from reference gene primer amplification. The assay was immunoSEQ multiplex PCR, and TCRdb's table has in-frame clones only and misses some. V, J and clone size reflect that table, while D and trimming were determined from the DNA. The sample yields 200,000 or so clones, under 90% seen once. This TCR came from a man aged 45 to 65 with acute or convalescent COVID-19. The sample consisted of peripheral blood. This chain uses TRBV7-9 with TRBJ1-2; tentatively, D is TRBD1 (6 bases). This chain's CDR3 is CASSLLDSSNYGYTF. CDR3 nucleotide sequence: TGTGCCAGCAGCTTATTGGACAGTTCTAACTATGGCTACACCTTC. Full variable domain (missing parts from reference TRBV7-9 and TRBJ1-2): DTGVSQNPRHKITKRGQNVTFRCDPISEHNRLYWYRQTLGQGPEFLTYFQNEAQLEKSRLLSDRFSAERPKGSFSTLEIQRTEQGDSAMYLCASSLLDSSNYGYTFGSGTRLTVV.